The clone carrying this T cell receptor beta chain has ten or more counts. The antigen remains undetermined. The source of the sample is a study of CD8+CD57+ T cells in acquired aplastic anemia. Whole-study findings and limits: No significant difference in CD8+ Simpson's diversity was found between patients and controls.

This CDR3 contains 13 residues. The germline V gene has CDR1 DFQATT and CDR2 SNEGSKA (reference sequence). V was pared by 6 bases and J by 10 bases, with 16 bases between. Individuals selected for sequencing had exhibited CD8+CD57+ cell expansion on flow cytometry. No patient had been given any therapy when blood was sampled. TCR beta VDJ and CDR3 were profiled, and genomic DNA was the template. One entry per CDR3 protein results from TCRdb running MiXCR on the reads. The table records around 200,000 distinct CDR3 sequences, 48% of them present only once. The clonotype comes from a human donor with aplastic anemia. This chain uses TRBV20-1 with TRBJ1-6, with D possibly matching TRBD1 (5 bases). Sequenced material: sorted CD4+, CD8+, or CD8+CD57+ T cells (not recorded which) from PBMCs. The DNA of the CDR3 is TGCAGTGCGCGGACCGGGGGAGACTCACCCCTCCACTTT. Translation gives CSARTGGDSPLHF.